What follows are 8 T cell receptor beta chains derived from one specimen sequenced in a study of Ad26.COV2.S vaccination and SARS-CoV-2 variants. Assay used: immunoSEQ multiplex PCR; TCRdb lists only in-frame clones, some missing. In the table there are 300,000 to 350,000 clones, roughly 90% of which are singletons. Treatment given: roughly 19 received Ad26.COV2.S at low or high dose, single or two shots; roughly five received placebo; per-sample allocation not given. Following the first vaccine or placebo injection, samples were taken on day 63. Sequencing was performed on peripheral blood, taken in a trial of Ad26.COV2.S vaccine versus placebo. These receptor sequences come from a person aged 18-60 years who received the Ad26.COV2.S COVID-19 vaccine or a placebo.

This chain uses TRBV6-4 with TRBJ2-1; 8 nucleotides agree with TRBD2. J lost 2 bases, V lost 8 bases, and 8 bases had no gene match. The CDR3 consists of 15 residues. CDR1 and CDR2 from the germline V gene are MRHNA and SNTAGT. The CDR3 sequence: CASSPLAVTYNEQFF. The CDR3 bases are TGTGCCAGCTCCCCACTAGCGGTCACCTACAATGAGCAGTTCTTC.

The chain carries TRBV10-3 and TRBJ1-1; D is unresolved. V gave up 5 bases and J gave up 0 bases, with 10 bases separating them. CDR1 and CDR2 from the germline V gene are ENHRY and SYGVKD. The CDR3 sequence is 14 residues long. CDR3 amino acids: CAISTGIVNTEAFF. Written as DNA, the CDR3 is TGTGCCATCAGTACCGGGATCGTGAACACTGAAGCTTTCTTT.

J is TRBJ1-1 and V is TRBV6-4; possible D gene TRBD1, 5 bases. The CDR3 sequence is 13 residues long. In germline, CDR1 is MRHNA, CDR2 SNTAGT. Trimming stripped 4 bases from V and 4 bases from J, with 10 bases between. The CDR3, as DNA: TGTGCCAGCAGTGGGGACGGGGTCACTGAAGCTTTCTTT. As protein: CASSGDGVTEAFF.

The CDR3 DNA sequence: TGCAGCGTTGAGTGGCGGGGGGGCCAAGAGACCCAGTACTTC. It encodes CSVEWRGGQETQYF. This chain joins TRBV29-1 and TRBJ2-5; TRBD2 agrees at 9 bases. The CDR3 consists of 14 residues. CDR1 is SQVTM and CDR2 is ANQGSEA in the germline V gene. The J segment lost 1 base and the V segment lost 3 bases, leaving 3 bases of the junction unmatched.

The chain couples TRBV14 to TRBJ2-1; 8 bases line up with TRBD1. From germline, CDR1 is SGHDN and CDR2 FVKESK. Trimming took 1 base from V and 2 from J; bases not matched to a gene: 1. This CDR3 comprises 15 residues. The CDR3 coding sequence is TGTGCCAGCAGCCAAGCAGGGGGCCCCTACAATGAGCAGTTCTTC. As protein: CASSQAGGPYNEQFF.

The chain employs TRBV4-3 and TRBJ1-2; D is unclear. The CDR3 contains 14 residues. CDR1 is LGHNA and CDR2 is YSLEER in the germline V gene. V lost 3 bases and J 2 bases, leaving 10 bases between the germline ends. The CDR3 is CASSHSLGNYGYTF. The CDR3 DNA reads TGCGCCAGCAGCCATAGTCTAGGGAACTATGGCTACACCTTC.

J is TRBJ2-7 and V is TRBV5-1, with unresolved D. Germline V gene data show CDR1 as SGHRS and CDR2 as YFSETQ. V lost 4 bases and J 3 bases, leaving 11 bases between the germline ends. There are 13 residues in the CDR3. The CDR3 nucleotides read TGCGCCAGCAGCGAAGGACCTGACTACGAGCAGTACGTC. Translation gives CASSEGPDYEQYV.

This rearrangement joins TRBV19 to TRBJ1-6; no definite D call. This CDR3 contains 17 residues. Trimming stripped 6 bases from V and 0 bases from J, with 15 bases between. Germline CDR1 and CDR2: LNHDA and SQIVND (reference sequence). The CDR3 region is CASSTREVSSYNSPLHF. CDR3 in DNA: TGTGCCAGTAGCACCCGAGAGGTTTCCTCCTATAATTCACCCCTCCACTTT.